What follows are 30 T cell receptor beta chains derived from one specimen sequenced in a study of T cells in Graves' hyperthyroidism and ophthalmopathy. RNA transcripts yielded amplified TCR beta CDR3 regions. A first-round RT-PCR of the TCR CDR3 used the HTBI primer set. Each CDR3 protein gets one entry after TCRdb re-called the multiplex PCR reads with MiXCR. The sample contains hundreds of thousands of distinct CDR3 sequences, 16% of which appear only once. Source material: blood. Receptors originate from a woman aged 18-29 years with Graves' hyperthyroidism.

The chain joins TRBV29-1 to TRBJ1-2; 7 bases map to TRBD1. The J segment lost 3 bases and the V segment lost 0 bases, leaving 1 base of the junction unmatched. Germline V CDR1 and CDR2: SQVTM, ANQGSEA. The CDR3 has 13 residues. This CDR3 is CSVEDDRDYGYTF. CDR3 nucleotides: TGCAGCGTTGAAGATGACAGGGACTATGGCTACACCTTC.

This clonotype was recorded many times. The CDR3, as DNA: TGTGCCAGCAGGAGGGTTGGCGGCTACACCTTC. It encodes CASRRVGGYTF. V usage is TRBV28 and J usage is TRBJ1-2; no definite D call. Germline CDR1 and CDR2: MDHEN and SYDVKM. The CDR3 runs 11 residues. The V end lost 6 bases, the J end lost 8 bases, and 10 bases lay between the germline ends.

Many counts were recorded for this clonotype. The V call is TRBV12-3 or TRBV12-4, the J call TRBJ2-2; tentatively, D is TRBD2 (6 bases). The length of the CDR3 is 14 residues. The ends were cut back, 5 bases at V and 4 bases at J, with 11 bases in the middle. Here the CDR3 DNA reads TGTGCCAGCAGTCAGACTAGTTTCACCGGGGAGCTGTTTTTT. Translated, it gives CASSQTSFTGELFF.

The DNA for the CDR3 is TGTGCCAGCAGCTTTCTTAGGGCCTCGGGCAGCGAGCAGTACTTC. Its protein product is CASSFLRASGSEQYF. This chain uses TRBV7-8 with TRBJ2-7; D unclear. This CDR3 is built from 15 residues. The V end was cut by 3 bases, the J end by 6 bases, with 18 bases between. The germline V gene encodes CDR1 SGHVS and CDR2 FQNEAQ.

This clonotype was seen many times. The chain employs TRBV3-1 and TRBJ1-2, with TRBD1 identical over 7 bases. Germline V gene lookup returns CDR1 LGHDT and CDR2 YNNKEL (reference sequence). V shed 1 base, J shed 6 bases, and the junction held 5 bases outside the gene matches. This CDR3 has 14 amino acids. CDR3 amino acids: CASSQGRTGDGYTF. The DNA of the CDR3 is TGTGCCAGCAGCCAAGGACGAACAGGGGATGGCTACACCTTC.

The CDR3 nucleotides read TGCAGTGCCCCTACTAGCGGGAGCTTCCAAGAGACCCAGTACTTC. Translated: CSAPTSGSFQETQYF. The chain recombines TRBV20-1 with TRBJ2-5; 11 nucleotides match TRBD2. With V trimmed by 6 bases and J by 1 base, 7 bases remained unmatched. The CDR3 has 15 residues. Germline CDR1 and CDR2: DFQATT and SNEGSKA (reference sequence).

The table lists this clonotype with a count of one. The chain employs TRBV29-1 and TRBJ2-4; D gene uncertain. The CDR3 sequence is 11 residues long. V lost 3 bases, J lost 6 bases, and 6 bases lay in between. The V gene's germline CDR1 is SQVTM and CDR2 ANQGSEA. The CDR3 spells CSVDRGNIQYF. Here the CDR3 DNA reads TGCAGCGTTGACCGTGGAAACATTCAGTACTTC.

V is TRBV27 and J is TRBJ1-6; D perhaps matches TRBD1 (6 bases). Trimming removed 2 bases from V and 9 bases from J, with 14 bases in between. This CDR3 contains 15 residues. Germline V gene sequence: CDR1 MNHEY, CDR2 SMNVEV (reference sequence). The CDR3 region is CASSLKTGPGSPLHF. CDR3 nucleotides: TGTGCCAGCAGTTTAAAAACAGGGCCGGGTTCACCCCTCCACTTT.

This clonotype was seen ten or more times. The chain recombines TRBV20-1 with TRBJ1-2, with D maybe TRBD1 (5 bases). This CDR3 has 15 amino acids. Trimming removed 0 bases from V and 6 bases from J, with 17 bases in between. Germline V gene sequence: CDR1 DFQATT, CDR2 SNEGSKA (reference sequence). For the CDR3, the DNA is TGCAGTGCTAGAGATCTTCAGGGTTCTATCGATGGCTACACCTTC. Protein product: CSARDLQGSIDGYTF.

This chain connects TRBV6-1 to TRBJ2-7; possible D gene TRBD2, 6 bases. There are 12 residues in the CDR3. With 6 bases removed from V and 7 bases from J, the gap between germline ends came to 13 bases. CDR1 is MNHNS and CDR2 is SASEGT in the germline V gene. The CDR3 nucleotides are TGTGCCAGCAGATCGCTAGCGCGTGAGCAGTACTTC. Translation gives CASRSLAREQYF.

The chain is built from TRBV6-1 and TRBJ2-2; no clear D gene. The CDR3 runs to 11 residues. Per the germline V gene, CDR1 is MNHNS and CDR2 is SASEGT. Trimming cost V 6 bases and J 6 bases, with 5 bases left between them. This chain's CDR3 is CASSAPGELFF. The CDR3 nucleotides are TGTGCCAGCAGCGCTCCCGGGGAGCTGTTTTTT.

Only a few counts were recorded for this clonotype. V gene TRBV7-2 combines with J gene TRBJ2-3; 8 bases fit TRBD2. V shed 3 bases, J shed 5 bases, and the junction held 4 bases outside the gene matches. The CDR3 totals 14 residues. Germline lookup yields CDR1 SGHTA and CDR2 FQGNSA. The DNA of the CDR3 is TGTGCCAGCAGCTTTCTCAGCGGGAGAGATACGCAGTATTTT. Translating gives CASSFLSGRDTQYF.

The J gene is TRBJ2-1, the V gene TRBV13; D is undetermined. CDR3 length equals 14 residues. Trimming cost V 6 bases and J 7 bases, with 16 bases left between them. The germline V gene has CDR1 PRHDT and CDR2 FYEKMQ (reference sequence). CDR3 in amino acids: CASSLSFPENEQFF. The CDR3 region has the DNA TGTGCCAGCAGTTTATCCTTCCCGGAGAATGAGCAGTTCTTC. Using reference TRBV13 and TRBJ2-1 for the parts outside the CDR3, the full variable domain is AAGVIQSPRHLIKEKRETATLKCYPIPRHDTVYWYQQGPGQDPQFLISFYEKMQSDKGSIPDRFSAQQFSDYHSELNMSSLELGDSALYFCASSLSFPENEQFFGPGTRLTVL.

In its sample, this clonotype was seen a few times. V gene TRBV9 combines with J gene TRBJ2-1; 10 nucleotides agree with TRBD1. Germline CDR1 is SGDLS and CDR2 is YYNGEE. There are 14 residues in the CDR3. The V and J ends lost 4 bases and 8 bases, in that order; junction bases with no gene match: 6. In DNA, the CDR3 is TGTGCCAGCAGCCTCGGGACAGGGGACCATGAGCAGTTCTTC. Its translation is CASSLGTGDHEQFF.

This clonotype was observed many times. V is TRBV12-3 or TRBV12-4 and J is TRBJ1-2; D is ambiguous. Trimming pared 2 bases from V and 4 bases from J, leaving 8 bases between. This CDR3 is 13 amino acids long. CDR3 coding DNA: TGTGCCAGCAGTTTAAACCAAATCTATGGCTACACCTTC. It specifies CASSLNQIYGYTF.

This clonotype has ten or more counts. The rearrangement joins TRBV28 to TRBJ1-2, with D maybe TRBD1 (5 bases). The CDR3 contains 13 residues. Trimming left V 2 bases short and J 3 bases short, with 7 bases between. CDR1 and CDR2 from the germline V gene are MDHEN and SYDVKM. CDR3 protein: CASSLTGHYGYTF. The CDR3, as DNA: TGTGCCAGCAGTTTAACAGGACACTATGGCTACACCTTC.

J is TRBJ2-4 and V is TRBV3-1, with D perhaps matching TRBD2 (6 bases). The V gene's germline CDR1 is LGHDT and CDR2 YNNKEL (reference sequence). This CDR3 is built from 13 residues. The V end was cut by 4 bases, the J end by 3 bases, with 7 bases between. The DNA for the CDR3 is TGTGCCAGCAGCCCTAGCGACAAAAACATTCAGTACTTC. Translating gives CASSPSDKNIQYF.

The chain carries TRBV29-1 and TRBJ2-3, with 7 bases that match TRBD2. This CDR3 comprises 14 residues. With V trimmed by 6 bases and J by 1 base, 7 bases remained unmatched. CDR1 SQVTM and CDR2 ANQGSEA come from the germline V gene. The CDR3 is CSVPPLAGTDTQYF. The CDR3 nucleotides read TGCAGCGTGCCCCCCCTAGCGGGCACAGATACGCAGTATTTT.

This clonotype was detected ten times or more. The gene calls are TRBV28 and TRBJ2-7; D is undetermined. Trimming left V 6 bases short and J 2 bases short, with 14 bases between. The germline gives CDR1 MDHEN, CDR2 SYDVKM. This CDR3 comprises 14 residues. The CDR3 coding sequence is TGTGCCAGCAGAGGCCCGGACGTTACCTACGAGCAGTACTTC. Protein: CASRGPDVTYEQYF.

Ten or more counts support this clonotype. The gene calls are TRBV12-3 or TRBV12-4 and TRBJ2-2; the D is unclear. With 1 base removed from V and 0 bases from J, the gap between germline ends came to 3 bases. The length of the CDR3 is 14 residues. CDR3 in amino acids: CASSLVTNTGELFF. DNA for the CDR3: TGTGCCAGCAGTTTAGTCACGAACACCGGGGAGCTGTTTTTT.

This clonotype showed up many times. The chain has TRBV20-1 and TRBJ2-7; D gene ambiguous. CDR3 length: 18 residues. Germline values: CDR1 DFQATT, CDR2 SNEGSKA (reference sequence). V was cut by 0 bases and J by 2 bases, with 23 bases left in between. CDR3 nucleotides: TGCAGTGCTAGAGATGGCACGTCCCCGGTGGCCGCCCCCTACGAGCAGTACTTC. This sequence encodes CSARDGTSPVAAPYEQYF.

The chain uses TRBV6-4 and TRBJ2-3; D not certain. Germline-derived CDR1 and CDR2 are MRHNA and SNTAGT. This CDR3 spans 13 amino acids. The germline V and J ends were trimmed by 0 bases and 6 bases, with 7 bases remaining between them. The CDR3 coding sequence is TGTGCCAGCAGTGACTCTGTAAGGGATACGCAGTATTTT. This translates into CASSDSVRDTQYF.

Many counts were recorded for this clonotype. Here the CDR3 DNA reads TGTGCCAGCAGCTTTCGCGTGACAGGGGGAGTTGTCACTGAAGCTTTCTTT. Protein product: CASSFRVTGGVVTEAFF. This sequence joins TRBV11-2 and TRBJ1-1, with 9 positions matching TRBD1. The germline V gene has CDR1 SGHAT and CDR2 FQNNGV. Losses at the gene ends were 3 bases for V and 4 bases for J; bases not matched to a gene: 12. The CDR3 consists of 17 residues.

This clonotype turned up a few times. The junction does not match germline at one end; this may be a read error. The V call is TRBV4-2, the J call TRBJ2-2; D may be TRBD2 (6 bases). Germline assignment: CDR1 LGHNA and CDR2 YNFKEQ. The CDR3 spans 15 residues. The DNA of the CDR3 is TGTGCCAGCAGCCCCCTAGGCGGGGATGCCGGTGAGCTGTTTTTT. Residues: CASSPLGGDAGELFF.

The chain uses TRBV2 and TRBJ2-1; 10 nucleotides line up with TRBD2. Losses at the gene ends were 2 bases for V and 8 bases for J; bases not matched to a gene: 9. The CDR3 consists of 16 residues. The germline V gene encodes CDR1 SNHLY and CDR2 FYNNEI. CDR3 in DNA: TGTGCCAGCAGTGAATCATCTAGCGGGAGTTTGGATGAGCAGTTCTTC. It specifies CASSESSSGSLDEQFF. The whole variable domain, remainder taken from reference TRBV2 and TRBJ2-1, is EPEVTQTPSHQVTQMGQEVILRCVPISNHLYFYWYRQILGQKVEFLVSFYNNEISEKSEIFDDQFSVERPDGSNFTLKIRSTKLEDSAMYFCASSESSSGSLDEQFFGPGTRLTVL.

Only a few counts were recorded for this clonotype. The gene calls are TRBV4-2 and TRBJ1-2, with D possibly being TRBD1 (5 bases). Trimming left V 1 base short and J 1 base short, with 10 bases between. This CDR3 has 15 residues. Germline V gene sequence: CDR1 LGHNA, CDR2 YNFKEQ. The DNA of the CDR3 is TGTGCCAGCAGCCAAGCCGGGACGGATAACTATGGCTACACCTTC. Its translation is CASSQAGTDNYGYTF.

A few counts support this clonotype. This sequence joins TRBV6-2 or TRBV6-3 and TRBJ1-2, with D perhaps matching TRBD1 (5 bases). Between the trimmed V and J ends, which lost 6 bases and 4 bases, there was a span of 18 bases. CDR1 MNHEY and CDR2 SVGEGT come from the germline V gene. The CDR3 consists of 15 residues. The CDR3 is CASSHARGGTYGYTF. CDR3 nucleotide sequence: TGTGCCAGCAGCCACGCCCGGGGGGGGACCTATGGCTACACCTTC.

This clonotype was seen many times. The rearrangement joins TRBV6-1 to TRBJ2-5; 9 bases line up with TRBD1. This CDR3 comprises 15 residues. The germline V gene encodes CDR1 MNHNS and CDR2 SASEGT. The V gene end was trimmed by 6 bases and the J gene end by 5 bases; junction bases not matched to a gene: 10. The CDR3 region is CASRSGTGREETQYF. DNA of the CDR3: TGTGCCAGCAGGTCCGGGACAGGGAGGGAGGAGACCCAGTACTTC.

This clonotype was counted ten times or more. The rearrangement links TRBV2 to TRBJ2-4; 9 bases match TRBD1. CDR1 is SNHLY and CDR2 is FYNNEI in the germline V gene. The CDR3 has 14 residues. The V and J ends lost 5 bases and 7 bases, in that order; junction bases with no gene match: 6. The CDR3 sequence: CASSPRTGDNIQYF. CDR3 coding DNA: TGTGCCAGCAGTCCGAGGACAGGGGATAACATTCAGTACTTC.

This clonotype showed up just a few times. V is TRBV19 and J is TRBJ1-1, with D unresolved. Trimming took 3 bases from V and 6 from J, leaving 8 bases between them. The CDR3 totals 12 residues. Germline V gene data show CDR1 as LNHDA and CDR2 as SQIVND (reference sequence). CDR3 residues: CASSIAGSEAFF. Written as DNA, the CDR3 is TGTGCCAGTAGTATCGCGGGTTCTGAAGCTTTCTTT.